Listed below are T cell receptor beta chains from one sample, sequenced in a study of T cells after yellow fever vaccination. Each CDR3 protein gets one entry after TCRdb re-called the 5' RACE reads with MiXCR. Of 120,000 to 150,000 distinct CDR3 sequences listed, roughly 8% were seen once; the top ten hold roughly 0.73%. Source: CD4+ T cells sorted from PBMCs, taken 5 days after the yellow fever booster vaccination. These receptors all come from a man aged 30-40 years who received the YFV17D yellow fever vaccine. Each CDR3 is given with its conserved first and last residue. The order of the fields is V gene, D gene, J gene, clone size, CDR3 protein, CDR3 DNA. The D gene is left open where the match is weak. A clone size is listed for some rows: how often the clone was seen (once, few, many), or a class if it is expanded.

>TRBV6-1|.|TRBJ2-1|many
CASSEALMPGSGEQFF
TGTGCCAGCAGTGAAGCGCTTATGCCCGGGTCCGGTGAGCAGTTCTTC
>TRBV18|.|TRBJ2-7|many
CASSPPVPGLGKQYF
TGTGCCAGCTCACCTCCTGTCCCGGGACTGGGGAAGCAGTACTTC
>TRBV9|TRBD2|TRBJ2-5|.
CASSRRWSGIRMETQYF
TGTGCCAGCAGCCGACGGTGGAGCGGGATTAGGATGGAGACCCAGTACTTC
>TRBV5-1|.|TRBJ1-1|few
CASSLRDPNTEAFF
TGCGCCAGCAGCTTGCGGGATCCGAACACTGAAGCTTTCTTT
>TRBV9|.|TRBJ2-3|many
CASSVSFRDTQYF
TGTGCCAGCAGCGTTTCTTTTAGGGATACGCAGTATTTT
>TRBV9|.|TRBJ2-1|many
CASSVSFSEQFF
TGTGCCAGCAGCGTTTCGTTTAGTGAGCAGTTCTTC
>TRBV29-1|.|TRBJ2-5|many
CSADREAPQETQYF
TGCAGCGCAGACAGGGAGGCACCGCAAGAGACCCAGTACTTC
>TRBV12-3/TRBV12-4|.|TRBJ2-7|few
CASSRLPYEQYF
TGTGCCAGCAGTCGCCTACCCTACGAGCAGTACTTC
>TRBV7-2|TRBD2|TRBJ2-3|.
CASSPPSGTSTDTQYF
TGTGCCAGCAGCCCCCCTAGCGGGACTAGCACAGATACGCAGTATTTT
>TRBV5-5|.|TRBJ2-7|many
CASSFLRDGDGEQYF
TGTGCCAGCAGCTTCCTAAGGGATGGGGATGGGGAGCAGTACTTC
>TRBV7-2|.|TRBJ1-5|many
CASSFGGGGQPQHF
TGTGCCAGCAGCTTCGGGGGGGGTGGACAGCCCCAGCATTTT
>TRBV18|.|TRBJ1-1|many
CASSPWGGGTEAFF
TGTGCCAGCTCACCGTGGGGCGGAGGGACTGAAGCTTTCTTT
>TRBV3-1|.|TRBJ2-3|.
CASSLDKGTQYF
TGTGCCAGCAGCCTCGACAAGGGAACGCAGTATTTT
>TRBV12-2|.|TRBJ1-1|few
CASRLARDTPANTEAFF
TGTGCAAGTCGCTTAGCGCGTGACACTCCTGCGAACACTGAAGCTTTCTTT
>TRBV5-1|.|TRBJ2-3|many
CASSFGRPQTDTQYF
TGCGCCAGCAGCTTCGGGCGGCCCCAGACAGATACGCAGTATTTT
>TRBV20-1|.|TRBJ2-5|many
CSARLLEETQYF
TGCAGTGCTAGACTGCTAGAAGAGACCCAGTACTTC
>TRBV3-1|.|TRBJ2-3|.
CATSYRGPSTHTQYF
TGTGCCACCAGCTACCGGGGCCCTTCCACACATACGCAGTATTTT
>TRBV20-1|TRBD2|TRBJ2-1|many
CSARPPSGNNEQFF
TGCAGTGCAAGACCCCCTAGCGGGAACAATGAGCAGTTCTTC
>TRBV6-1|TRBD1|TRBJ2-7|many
CASSEAGTGFSYEQYF
TGTGCCAGCAGTGAAGCGGGGACAGGATTCTCCTACGAGCAGTACTTC
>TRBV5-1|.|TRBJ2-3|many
CASSLAAAYTDTQYF
TGCGCCAGCAGCTTGGCTGCGGCGTACACAGATACGCAGTATTTT
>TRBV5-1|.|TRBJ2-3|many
CASSLFDSGTTDTQYF
TGCGCCAGCAGCTTATTCGATAGCGGCACCACAGATACGCAGTATTTT
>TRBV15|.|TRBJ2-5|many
CATSSLGGETQYF
TGTGCCACCAGCAGCCTGGGGGGAGAGACCCAGTACTTC
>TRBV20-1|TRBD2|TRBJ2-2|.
CSATGTIGRYAGELFF
TGCAGTGCTACCGGGACTATCGGGAGGTATGCCGGGGAGCTGTTTTTT
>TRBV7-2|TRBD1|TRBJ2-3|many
CASSLATGGSTDTQYF
TGTGCCAGCAGCTTAGCGACAGGGGGCAGCACAGATACGCAGTATTTT
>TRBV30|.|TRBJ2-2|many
CACTSTANTGELFF
TGTGCCTGTACCAGTACCGCGAACACCGGGGAGCTGTTTTTT
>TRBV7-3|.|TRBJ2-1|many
CASSLTLLSTGNEQFF
TGTGCCAGCAGCTTAACGCTGCTCTCGACTGGGAATGAGCAGTTCTTC
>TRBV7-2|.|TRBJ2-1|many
CASSPDGNSYGEQFF
TGTGCCAGCAGCCCCGACGGGAACTCCTACGGTGAGCAGTTCTTC
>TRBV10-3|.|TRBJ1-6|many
CAISEGAANSPLHF
TGTGCCATCAGTGAGGGGGCAGCTAATTCACCCCTCCACTTT
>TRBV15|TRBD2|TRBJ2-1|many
CATSRGAGGYNEQFF
TGTGCCACCAGCAGAGGGGCGGGAGGGTACAATGAGCAGTTCTTC
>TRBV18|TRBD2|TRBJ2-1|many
CASSLLAGSSYNEQFF
TGTGCCAGCTCACTACTAGCGGGTAGCTCCTACAATGAGCAGTTCTTC
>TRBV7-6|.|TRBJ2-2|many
CASSLVLITGELFF
TGTGCCAGCAGCTTGGTTCTCATCACCGGGGAGCTGTTTTTT
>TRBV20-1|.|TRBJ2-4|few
CSARGDASWGKNIQYF
TGCAGTGCTAGAGGGGACGCGAGTTGGGGCAAAAACATTCAGTACTTC
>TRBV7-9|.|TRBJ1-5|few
CASSREGGFQPQHF
TGTGCCAGCAGCCGAGAAGGGGGTTTTCAGCCCCAGCATTTT
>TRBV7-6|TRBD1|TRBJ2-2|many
CASSLEASGGRLLGELFF
TGTGCCAGCAGCTTAGAAGCCTCAGGGGGCCGGCTTCTCGGGGAGCTGTTTTTT
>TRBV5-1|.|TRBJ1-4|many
CASSPSGDLGEKLFF
TGCGCCAGCAGCCCCTCAGGGGACCTCGGTGAAAAACTGTTTTTT
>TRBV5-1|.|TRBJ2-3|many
CASSYTDTQYF
TGCGCCAGCAGCTACACAGATACGCAGTATTTT
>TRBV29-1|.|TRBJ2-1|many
CSAPMRFLWYNEQFF
TGCAGCGCCCCCATGCGGTTTTTGTGGTACAATGAGCAGTTCTTC
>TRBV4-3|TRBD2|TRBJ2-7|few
CASSRELAGGLYEQYF
TGCGCCAGCAGCCGAGAACTAGCGGGAGGGCTATACGAGCAGTACTTC
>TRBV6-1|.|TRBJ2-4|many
CASTSADGAWGKNIQYF
TGTGCCAGCACCTCAGCGGACGGGGCTTGGGGCAAAAACATTCAGTACTTC
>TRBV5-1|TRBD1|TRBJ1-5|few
CASSKGAGSNQPQHF
TGCGCCAGCAGCAAGGGGGCCGGGAGCAATCAGCCCCAGCATTTT
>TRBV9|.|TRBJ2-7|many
CASSPSWDSYEQYF
TGTGCCAGCAGCCCAAGTTGGGACTCCTACGAGCAGTACTTC
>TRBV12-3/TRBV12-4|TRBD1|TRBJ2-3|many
CASSFGDRGHTQYF
TGTGCCAGCAGTTTTGGGGACAGGGGACATACGCAGTATTTT